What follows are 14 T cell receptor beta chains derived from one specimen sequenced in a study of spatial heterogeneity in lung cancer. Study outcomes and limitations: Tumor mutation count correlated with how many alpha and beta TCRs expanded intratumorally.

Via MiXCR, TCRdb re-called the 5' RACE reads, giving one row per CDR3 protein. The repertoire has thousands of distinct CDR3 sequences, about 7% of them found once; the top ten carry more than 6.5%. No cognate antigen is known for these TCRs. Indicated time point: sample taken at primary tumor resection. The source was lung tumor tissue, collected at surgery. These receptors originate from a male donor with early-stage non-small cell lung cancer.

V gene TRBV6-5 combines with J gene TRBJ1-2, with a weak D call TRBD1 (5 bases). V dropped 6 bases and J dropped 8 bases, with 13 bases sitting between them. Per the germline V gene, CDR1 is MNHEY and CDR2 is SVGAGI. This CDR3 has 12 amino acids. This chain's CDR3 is CASREKGHGYTF. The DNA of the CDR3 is TGTGCCAGCAGGGAGAAGGGGCACGGCTACACCTTC.

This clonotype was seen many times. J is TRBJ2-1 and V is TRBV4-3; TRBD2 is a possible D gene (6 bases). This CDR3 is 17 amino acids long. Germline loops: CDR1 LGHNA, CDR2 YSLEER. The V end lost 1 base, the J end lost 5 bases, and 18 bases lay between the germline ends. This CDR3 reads CASSQGMEIGEDNEQFF. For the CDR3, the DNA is TGCGCCAGCAGCCAAGGTATGGAGATCGGGGAGGACAATGAGCAGTTCTTC.

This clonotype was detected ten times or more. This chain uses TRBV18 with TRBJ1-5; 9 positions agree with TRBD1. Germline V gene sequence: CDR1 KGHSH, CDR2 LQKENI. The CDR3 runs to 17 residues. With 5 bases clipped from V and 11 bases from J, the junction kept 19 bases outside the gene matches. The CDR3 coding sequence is TGTGCCAGCTCATCCGCAGGGACAGGGCCACTTGGATCAGCCCAGCATTTT. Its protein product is CASSSAGTGPLGSAQHF.

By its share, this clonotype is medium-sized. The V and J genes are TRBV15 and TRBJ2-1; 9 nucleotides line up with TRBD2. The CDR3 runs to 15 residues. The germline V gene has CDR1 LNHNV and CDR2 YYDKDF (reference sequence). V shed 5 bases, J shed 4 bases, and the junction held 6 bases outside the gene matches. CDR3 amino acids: CATSGGLASYNEQFF. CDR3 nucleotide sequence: TGTGCCACCAGCGGCGGACTAGCGTCGTACAATGAGCAGTTCTTC.

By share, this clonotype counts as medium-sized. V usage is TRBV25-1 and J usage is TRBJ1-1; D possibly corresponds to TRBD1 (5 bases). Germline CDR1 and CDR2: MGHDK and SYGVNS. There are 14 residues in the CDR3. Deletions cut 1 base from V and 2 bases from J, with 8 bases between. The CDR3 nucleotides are TGTGCCAGCAGTGAATTGGGGGGTAACACTGAAGCTTTCTTT. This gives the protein CASSELGGNTEAFF.

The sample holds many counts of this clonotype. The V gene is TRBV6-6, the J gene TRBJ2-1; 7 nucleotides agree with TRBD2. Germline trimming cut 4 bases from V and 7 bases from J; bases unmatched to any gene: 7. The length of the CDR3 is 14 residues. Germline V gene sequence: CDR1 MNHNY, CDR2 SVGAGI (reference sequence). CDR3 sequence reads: CASSWSGEGNEQFF. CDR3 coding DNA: TGTGCCAGCAGTTGGTCGGGGGAGGGGAATGAGCAGTTCTTC.

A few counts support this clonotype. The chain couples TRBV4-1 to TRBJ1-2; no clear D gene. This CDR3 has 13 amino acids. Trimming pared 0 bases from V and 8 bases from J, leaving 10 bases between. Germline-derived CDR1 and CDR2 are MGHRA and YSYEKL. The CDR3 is CASSQEGRTGYTF. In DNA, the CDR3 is TGCGCCAGCAGCCAAGAGGGGAGGACCGGCTACACCTTC.

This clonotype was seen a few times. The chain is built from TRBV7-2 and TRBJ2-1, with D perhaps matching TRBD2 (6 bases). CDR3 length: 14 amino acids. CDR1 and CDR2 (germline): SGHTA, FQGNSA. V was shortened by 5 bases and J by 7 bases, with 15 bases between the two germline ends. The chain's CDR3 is CASSPILARNEQFF. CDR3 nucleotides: TGTGCCAGCAGCCCCATACTAGCACGGAATGAGCAGTTCTTC.

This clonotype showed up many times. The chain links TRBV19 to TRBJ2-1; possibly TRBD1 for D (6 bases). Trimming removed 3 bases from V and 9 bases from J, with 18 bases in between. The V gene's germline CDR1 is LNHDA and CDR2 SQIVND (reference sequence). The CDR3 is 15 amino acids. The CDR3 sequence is CASSIGGPLTSEQFF. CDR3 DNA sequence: TGTGCCAGTAGTATTGGGGGCCCCTTAACGTCTGAGCAGTTCTTC.

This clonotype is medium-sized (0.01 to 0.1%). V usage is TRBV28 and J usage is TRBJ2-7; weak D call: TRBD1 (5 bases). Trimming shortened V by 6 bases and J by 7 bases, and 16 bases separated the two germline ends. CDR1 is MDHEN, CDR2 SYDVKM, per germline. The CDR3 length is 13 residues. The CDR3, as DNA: TGTGCCAGCAGAATCCCCGCAGGGCGGGAGCAGTACTTC. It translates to CASRIPAGREQYF. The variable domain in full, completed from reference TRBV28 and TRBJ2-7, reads DVKVTQSSRYLVKRTGEKVFLECVQDMDHENMFWYRQDPGLGLRLIYFSYDVKMKEKGDIPEGYSVSREKKERFSLILESASTNQTSMYLCASRIPAGREQYFGPGTRLTVT.

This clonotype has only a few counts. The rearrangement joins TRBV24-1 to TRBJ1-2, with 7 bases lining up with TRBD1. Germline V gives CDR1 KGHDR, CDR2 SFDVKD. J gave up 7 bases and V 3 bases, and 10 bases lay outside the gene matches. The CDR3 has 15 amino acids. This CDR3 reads CATSDTDPQGSGYTF. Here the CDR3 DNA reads TGTGCCACCAGTGATACTGATCCACAGGGGAGTGGCTACACCTTC.

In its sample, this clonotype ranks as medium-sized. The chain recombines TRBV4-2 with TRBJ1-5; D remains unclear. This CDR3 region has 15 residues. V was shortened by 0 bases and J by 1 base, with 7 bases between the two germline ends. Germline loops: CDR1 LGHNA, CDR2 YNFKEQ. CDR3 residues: CASSQDLASNQPQHF. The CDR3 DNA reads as TGTGCCAGCAGCCAAGATTTAGCGAGCAATCAGCCCCAGCATTTT.

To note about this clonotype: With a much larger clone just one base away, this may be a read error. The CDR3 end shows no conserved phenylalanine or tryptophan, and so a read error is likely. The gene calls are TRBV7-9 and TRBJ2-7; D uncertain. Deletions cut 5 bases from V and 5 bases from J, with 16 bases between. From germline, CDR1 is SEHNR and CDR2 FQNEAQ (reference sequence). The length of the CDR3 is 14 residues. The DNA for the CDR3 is TGTGCCAGCAGCCTACGTACCCCTTGGGACGAGCAGTACTCC. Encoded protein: CASSLRTPWDEQYS.

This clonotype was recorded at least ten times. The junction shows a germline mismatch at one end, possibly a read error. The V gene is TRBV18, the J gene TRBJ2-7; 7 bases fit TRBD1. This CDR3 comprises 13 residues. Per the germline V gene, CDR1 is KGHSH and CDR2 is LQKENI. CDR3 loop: CASSPPYTEGQTF. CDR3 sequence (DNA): TGTGCCAGCTCACCACCGTACACTGAGGGACAGACCTTC.